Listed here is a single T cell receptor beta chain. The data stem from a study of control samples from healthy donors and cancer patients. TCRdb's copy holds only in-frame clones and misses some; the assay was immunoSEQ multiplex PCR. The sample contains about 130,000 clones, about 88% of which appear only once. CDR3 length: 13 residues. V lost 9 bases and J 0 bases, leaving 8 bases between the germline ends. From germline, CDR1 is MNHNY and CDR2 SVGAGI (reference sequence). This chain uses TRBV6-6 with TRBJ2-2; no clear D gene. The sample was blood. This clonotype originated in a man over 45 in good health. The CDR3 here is CASQLSNTGELFF. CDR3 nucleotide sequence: TGTGCCAGTCAGCTATCGAACACCGGGGAGCTGTTTTTT.